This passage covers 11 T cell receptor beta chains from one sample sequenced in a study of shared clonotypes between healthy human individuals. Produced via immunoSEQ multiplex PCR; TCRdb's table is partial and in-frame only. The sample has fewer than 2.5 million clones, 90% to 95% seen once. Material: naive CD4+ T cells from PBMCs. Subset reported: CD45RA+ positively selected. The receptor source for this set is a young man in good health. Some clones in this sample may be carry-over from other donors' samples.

The CDR3 nucleotides are TGTGCCAGCAGCCAGGCCATCCAAGTCTCTAACTATGGCTACACCTTC. This translates into CASSQAIQVSNYGYTF. The gene calls are TRBV7-2 and TRBJ1-2; the D is unclear. The CDR3 has 16 residues. The germline gives CDR1 SGHTA, CDR2 FQGNSA. Trimming stripped 5 bases from V and 0 bases from J, with 16 bases between.

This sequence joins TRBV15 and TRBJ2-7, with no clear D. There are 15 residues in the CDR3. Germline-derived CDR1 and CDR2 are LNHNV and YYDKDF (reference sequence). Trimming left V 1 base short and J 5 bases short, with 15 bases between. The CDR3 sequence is CATSRVRGRRDEQYF. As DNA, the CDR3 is TGTGCCACCAGCAGAGTACGTGGCAGAAGGGACGAGCAGTACTTC.

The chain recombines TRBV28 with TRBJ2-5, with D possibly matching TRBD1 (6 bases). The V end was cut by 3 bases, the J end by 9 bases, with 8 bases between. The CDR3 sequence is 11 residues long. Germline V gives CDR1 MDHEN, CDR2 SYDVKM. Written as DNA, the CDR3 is TGTGCCAGCAGTTTGCAGGGGCCCCAGTACTTC. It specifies CASSLQGPQYF.

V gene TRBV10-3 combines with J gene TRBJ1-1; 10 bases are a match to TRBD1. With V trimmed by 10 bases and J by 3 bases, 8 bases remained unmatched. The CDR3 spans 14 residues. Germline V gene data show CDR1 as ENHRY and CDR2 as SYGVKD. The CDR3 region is CATQGQGEDTEAFF. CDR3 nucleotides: TGTGCCACCCAAGGACAGGGGGAGGACACTGAAGCTTTCTTT.

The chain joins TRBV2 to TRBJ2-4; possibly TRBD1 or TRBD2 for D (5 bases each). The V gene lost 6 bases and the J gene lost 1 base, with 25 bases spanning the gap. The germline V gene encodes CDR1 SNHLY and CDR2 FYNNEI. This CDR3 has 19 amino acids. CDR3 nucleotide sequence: TGTGCCAGCAGCACCTTGGGGACGAGGTTTGAGATTGCCAAAAACATTCAGTACTTC. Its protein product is CASSTLGTRFEIAKNIQYF.

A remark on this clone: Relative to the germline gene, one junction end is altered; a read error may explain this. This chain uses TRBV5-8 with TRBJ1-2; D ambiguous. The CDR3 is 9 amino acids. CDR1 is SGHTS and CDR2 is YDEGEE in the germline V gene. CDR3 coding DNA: TGTGCCAGCAGCCGCTTGGGCCTCTTC. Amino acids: CASSRLGLF.

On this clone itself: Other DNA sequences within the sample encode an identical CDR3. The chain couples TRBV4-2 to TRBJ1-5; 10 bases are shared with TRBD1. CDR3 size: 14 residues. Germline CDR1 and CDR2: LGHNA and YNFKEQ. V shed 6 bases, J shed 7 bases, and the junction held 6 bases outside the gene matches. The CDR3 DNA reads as TGTGCCAGCAGTCTGGACAGGGGGGACCAGCCCCAGCATTTT. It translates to CASSLDRGDQPQHF.

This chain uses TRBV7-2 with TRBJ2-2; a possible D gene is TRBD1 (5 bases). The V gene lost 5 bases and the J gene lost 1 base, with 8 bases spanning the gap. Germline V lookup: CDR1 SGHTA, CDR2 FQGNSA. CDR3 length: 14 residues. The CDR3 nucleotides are TGTGCCAGCAGCCCCGACAGGAACACCGGGGAGCTGTTTTTT. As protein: CASSPDRNTGELFF.

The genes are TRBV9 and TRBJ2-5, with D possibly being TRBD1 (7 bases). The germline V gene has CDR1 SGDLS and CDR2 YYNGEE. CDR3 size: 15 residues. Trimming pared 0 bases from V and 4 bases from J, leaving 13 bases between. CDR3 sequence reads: CASSVGRGRVETQYF. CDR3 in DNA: TGTGCCAGCAGCGTAGGGAGGGGGCGCGTAGAGACCCAGTACTTC.

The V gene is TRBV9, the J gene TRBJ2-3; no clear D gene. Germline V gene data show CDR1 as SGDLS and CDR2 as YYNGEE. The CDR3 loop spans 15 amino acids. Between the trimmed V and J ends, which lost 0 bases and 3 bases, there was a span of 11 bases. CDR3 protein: CASSVGLILTDTQYF. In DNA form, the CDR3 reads TGTGCCAGCAGCGTAGGGCTGATCCTTACAGATACGCAGTATTTT.

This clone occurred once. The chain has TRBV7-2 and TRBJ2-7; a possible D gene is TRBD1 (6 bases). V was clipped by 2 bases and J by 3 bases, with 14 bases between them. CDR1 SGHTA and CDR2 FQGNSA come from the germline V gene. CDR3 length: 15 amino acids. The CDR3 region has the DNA TGTGCCAGCAGCTTATACCAGGGGAACAGCTACGAGCAGTACTTC. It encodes CASSLYQGNSYEQYF.